This entry describes one T cell receptor beta chain. Its specificity is unknown. It was with a sample-barcoded 5' primer and a J-beta primer mix that a second PCR of about 7 to 12 cycles was run. MiXCR was run by TCRdb on the 5' RACE reads, yielding one entry per CDR3 protein. The sample includes 650,000 to 700,000 distinct CDR3 sequences, less than 40% of them seen just once. Each individual donor underwent a draw of around 9.8 milliliters of peripheral blood. Each sample had at least 6.5 million PBMCs isolated. This sample stems from a study of blood T cells in healthy people across ages. Study-level findings and limits: Roughly linear age-related decline in beta diversity appeared, significant by age 40. Percentage of naive T cells showed a strong correlation with TCR beta diversity.

Germline CDR1 reads SEHNR; CDR2 reads FQNEAQ (reference sequence). The CDR3 covers 15 residues. Sequenced sample: blood. The TCR originated in a woman at least 80 years old in good health. V is TRBV7-9 and J is TRBJ2-5; D is unresolved. Near its end, the DNA agrees better with TRBJ2-4, so the J call may be wrong. The CDR3 protein is CASSLVTSNLSIQYF. In nucleotides, the CDR3 is TGTGCCAGCAGCTTAGTCACCAGTAATCTGAGCATTCAGTACTTC.